A selection of T cell receptor beta chains follows, all from one sample in a study of blood T cell repertoires in COVID-19. The table came from immunoSEQ multiplex PCR; TCRdb's copy has only in-frame clones and leaves some out. The sample contains more than 90,000 clones, roughly 90% of which appear only once. The sequenced material came from peripheral blood. The receptors were gathered from a human donor in a cohort sampled during active COVID-19. Each CDR3 is given with its conserved first and last residue. A D gene is named only where the DNA matches it firmly. The size of a clone is reported for some rows only, either as once, few or many, or as a class for expanded clones.

CATSATGQMNTEAFF TGTGCCACCAGTGCTACGGGACAGATGAACACTGAAGCTTTCTTT TRBJ1-1 . TRBV24-1 TRBD1
CASSSSGGTDTQYF TGTGCCAGCAGCTCCTCCGGCGGGACAGATACGCAGTATTTT TRBJ2-3 . TRBV7-3 .
CASSPDRGLQRNYEQYF TGTGCCAGCAGTCCAGACAGGGGATTGCAGCGGAACTACGAGCAGTACTTC TRBJ2-7 . TRBV21-1 .
CAISEPSGRGYEQFF TGTGCCATCAGCGAACCTAGCGGGAGGGGCTATGAGCAGTTCTTC TRBJ2-1 . TRBV10-3 TRBD2
CASSSPTSGREETQYF TGTGCCAGCAGTTCCCCGACTAGCGGGAGGGAAGAGACCCAGTACTTC TRBJ2-5 . TRBV27 TRBD2
CAISEDRVNSPLHF TGTGCCATCAGTGAGGACAGGGTGAATTCACCCCTCCACTTT TRBJ1-6 . TRBV10-3 TRBD1
CASSLSPGGQYF TGTGCCAGCAGTTTGAGTCCGGGGGGGCAGTACTTC TRBJ2-7 once TRBV28 TRBD2
CASSLAGGPETQYF TGCGCCAGCAGTTTAGCGGGGGGGCCGGAGACCCAGTACTTC TRBJ2-5 . TRBV5-1 TRBD2
CASSFIIDRDPRAKNIQYF TGCGCCAGCAGCTTTATAATCGACAGGGACCCTCGAGCCAAAAACATTCAGTACTTC TRBJ2-4 . TRBV5-1 TRBD1
CASRRDRNSPLHF TGTGCCAGCAGACGGGACAGGAATTCACCCCTCCACTTT TRBJ1-6 . TRBV5-6 TRBD1
CASRLGGTGGSNSNQPQHF TGTGCAAGTCGCTTAGGGGGGACAGGGGGCTCTAATAGCAATCAGCCCCAGCATTTT TRBJ1-5 . TRBV12-2 .
CASSPAGWNGGVNYGYTF TGTGCCAGCAGTCCCGCTGGTTGGAACGGGGGGGTTAACTATGGCTACACCTTC TRBJ1-2 once TRBV28 .
CACRSGGGIGTQYF TGTGCCTGCCGTAGCGGGGGGGGTATAGGGACCCAGTACTTC TRBJ2-5 once TRBV30 TRBD2
CASTEGAHYGYTF TGTGCCAGTACTGAGGGGGCGCACTATGGCTACACCTTC TRBJ1-2 large TRBV19 TRBD1
CASSQGAGGESPLHF TGTGCCAGCAGCCAAGGAGCAGGGGGAGAGTCACCCCTCCACTTT TRBJ1-6 . TRBV14 TRBD1
CASGAGVATVTFF TGTGCTAGTGGGGCGGGGGTCGCAACCGTGACTTTCTTT TRBJ1-1 . TRBV12-5 .
CASSLAGTHSQAFF TGCGCCAGCAGCTTGGCCGGGACACATTCTCAAGCTTTCTTT TRBJ1-1 few TRBV5-1 .
CASSSDSPGYTF TGTGCCAGCAGTTCCGACTCCCCTGGCTACACCTTC TRBJ1-2 . TRBV12-3/TRBV12-4 .
CASSFEQGGPSYEQYF TGTGCCAGCAGTTTTGAGCAGGGGGGCCCCTCCTACGAGCAGTACTTC TRBJ2-7 . TRBV6-5 .
CSVGDSGYNQPQHF TGCAGCGTCGGGGACAGCGGATACAATCAGCCCCAGCATTTT TRBJ1-5 . TRBV29-1 TRBD1
CASSISRIRRGETQYF TGTGCCAGTAGTATCTCTAGGATTCGGAGAGGAGAGACCCAGTACTTC TRBJ2-5 . TRBV19 .
CASSLRDRDIQYF TGCGCCAGCAGCCTCCGGGACAGGGACATTCAGTACTTC TRBJ2-4 . TRBV4-1 TRBD1
CASSRTSGGADTQYF TGCGCCAGCAGCAGGACTAGCGGGGGGGCAGATACGCAGTATTTT TRBJ2-3 . TRBV5-1 TRBD2
CASIRTGELGNSPLHF TGTGCCAGTATCCGGACAGGGGAGCTGGGGAATTCACCCCTCCACTTT TRBJ1-6 . TRBV19 TRBD1
CCGGGIGELFF TGCTGTGGGGGGGGAATCGGGGAGCTGTTTTTT TRBJ2-2 once TRBV29-1 TRBD2
CASSRGGEKSEKLFF TGCGCCAGCAGCCGGGGAGGGGAGAAAAGTGAAAAACTGTTTTTT TRBJ1-4 . TRBV5-1 .
CASSDSGYSYEQYF TGTGCCAGCAGTGATAGCGGGTACTCCTACGAGCAGTACTTC TRBJ2-7 . TRBV28 TRBD2
CATSLSGGEETQYF TGTGCCACCAGTCTCAGCGGGGGGGAAGAGACCCAGTACTTC TRBJ2-5 . TRBV24-1 TRBD2
CASSPLGLANNEQFF TGTGCCAGCAGTCCCTTGGGACTCGCTAACAATGAGCAGTTCTTC TRBJ2-1 . TRBV28 .
CGLGARSGANVLTF TGTGGTTTAGGGGCCAGGTCTGGGGCCAACGTCCTGACTTTC TRBJ2-6 . TRBV11-2 .
CASTTGLAYTGELFF TGTGCCAGTACGACGGGACTAGCGTACACCGGGGAGCTGTTTTTT TRBJ2-2 . TRBV19 TRBD2
CASSPLGGSSNQPQHF TGCGCCAGCAGCCCCTTGGGGGGGTCCAGCAATCAGCCCCAGCATTTT TRBJ1-5 . TRBV5-1 .
CASSPWGVGTDTQYF TGTGCCAGCAGCCCCTGGGGAGTTGGTACAGATACGCAGTATTTT TRBJ2-3 . TRBV5-4 .
CASRPGQGADTQYF TGTGCCAGTAGACCGGGACAGGGTGCAGATACGCAGTATTTT TRBJ2-3 . TRBV19 TRBD1
CAWRKTGLQGGYTF TGTGCCTGGAGGAAGACGGGACTTCAGGGAGGCTACACCTTC TRBJ1-2 . TRBV30 .
CATSDRTGGYEQYF TGTGCCACCAGTGATAGGACAGGGGGCTACGAGCAGTACTTC TRBJ2-7 . TRBV24-1 TRBD1
CSVRFFQGAGTEAFF TGCAGCGTCCGCTTTTTTCAGGGGGCAGGCACTGAAGCTTTCTTT TRBJ1-1 few TRBV29-1 TRBD1
CASSIGPGAYNEQFF TGTGCCAGTAGTATAGGTCCGGGGGCCTACAATGAGCAGTTCTTC TRBJ2-1 . TRBV19 .
CASSFASGGTGGGNTGELFF TGCGCCAGCAGCTTCGCCTCCGGGGGGACCGGGGGAGGGAACACCGGGGAGCTGTTTTTT TRBJ2-2 . TRBV5-1 TRBD2
CASSIQGGLNEQYF TGTGCCAGTAGTATACAAGGAGGTCTCAACGAGCAGTACTTC TRBJ2-7 . TRBV19 .
CASSLGQVGNQPQHF TGTGCCAGCAGCCTGGGACAGGTAGGAAATCAGCCCCAGCATTTT TRBJ1-5 . TRBV6-5 TRBD1
CASSYGTFQSPLHF TGTGCCAGCAGTTACGGGACATTCCAATCACCCCTCCACTTT TRBJ1-6 . TRBV6-5 .
CSASGTSGRNTGELFF TGCAGCGCATCCGGGACTAGCGGGAGGAACACCGGGGAGCTGTTTTTT TRBJ2-2 . TRBV29-1 TRBD2
CASSQEFLPSTDTQYF TGCGCCAGCAGCCAAGAGTTCCTACCCAGCACAGATACGCAGTATTTT TRBJ2-3 . TRBV4-1 .
CSASMREGGQPQHF TGCAGTGCTAGTATGCGGGAGGGGGGACAGCCCCAGCATTTT TRBJ1-5 . TRBV20-1 .
CASNLAPEQFF TGTGCCAGCAACCTAGCCCCTGAGCAGTTCTTC TRBJ2-1 . TRBV12-3/TRBV12-4 .
CASSFPEETQYF TGTGCCAGCAGCTTTCCTGAGGAGACCCAGTACTTC TRBJ2-5 . TRBV7-9 .
CASSPAGGATNYGYTF TGTGCCAGCTCACCGGCAGGGGGAGCCACTAACTATGGCTACACCTTC TRBJ1-2 . TRBV18 TRBD1
CASSVGQATNYGYTF TGTGCCAGTAGTGTAGGACAGGCAACCAACTATGGCTACACCTTC TRBJ1-2 . TRBV19 TRBD1
CASSFSSVDTQYF TGTGCCAGCAGCTTTTCTAGCGTAGATACGCAGTATTTT TRBJ2-3 . TRBV7-8 .
CASSLGGGSYEQYF TGTGCCAGCTCTCTTGGGGGGGGCTCCTACGAGCAGTACTTC TRBJ2-7 . TRBV18 TRBD2
CATRGTAPSGRGGTDTQYF TGTGCCACCAGGGGGACAGCTCCTAGCGGGAGAGGCGGCACAGATACGCAGTATTTT TRBJ2-3 . TRBV24-1 TRBD2
CASSLLATQETQYF TGTGCCAGCAGTCTTTTAGCGACACAAGAGACCCAGTACTTC TRBJ2-5 . TRBV27 .
CASSYSTLAGIDTQYF TGTGCCAGCAGTTACTCGACACTAGCGGGTATTGATACGCAGTATTTT TRBJ2-3 . TRBV6-5 TRBD2
CASSVLGQGASNGYTF TGTGCCAGCAGCGTCTTAGGACAGGGGGCATCGAATGGCTACACCTTC TRBJ1-2 few TRBV9 TRBD1